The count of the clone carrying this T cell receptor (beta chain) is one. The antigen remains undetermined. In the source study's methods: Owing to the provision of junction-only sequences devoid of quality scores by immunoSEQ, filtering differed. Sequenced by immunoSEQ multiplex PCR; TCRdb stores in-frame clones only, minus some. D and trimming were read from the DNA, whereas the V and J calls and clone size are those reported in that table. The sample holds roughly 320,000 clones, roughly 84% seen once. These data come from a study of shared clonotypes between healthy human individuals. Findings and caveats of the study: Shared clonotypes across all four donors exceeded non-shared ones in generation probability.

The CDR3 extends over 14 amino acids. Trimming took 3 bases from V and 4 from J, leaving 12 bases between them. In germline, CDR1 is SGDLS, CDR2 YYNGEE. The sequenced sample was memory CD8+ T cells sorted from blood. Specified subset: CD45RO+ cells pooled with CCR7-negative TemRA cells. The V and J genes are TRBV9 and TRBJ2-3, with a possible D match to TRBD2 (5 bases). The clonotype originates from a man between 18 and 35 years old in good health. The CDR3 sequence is CASSGTDLADTQYF. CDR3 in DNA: TGTGCCAGCAGCGGGACTGACCTCGCAGATACGCAGTATTTT. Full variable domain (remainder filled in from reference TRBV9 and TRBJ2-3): DSGVTQTPKHLITATGQRVTLRCSPRSGDLSVYWYQQSLDQGLQFLIQYYNGEERAKGNILERFSAQQFPDLHSELNLSSLELGDSALYFCASSGTDLADTQYFGPGTRLTVL.